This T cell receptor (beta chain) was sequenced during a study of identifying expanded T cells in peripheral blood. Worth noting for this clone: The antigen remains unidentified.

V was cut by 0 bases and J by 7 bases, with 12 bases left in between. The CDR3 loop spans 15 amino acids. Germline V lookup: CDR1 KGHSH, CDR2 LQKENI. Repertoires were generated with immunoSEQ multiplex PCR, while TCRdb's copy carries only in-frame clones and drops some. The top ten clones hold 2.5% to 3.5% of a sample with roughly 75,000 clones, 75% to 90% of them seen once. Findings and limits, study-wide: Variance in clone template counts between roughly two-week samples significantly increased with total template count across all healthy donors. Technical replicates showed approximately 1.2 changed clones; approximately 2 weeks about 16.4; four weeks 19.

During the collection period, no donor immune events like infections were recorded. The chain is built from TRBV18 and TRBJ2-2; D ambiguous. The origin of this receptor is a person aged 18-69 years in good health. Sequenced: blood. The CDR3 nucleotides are TGTGCCAGCTCACCACCTAATAAACCTAACGGGGAGCTGTTTTTT. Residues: CASSPPNKPNGELFF.